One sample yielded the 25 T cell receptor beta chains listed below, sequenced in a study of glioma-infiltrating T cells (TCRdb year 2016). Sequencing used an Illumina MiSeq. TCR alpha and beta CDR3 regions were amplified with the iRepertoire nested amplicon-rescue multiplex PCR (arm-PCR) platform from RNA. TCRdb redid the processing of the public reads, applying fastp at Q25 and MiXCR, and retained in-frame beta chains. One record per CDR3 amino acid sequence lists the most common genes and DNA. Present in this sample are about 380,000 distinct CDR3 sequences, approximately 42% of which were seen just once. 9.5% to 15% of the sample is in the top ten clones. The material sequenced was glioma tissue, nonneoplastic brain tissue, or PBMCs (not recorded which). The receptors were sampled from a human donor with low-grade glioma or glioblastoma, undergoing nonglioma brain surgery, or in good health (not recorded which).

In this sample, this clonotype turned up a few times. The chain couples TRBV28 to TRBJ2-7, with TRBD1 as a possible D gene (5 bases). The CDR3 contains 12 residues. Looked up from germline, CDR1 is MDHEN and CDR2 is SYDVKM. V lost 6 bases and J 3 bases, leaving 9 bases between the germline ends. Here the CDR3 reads CASRGDYYEQYF. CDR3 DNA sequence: TGTGCCAGCAGAGGGGATTACTACGAGCAGTACTTC.

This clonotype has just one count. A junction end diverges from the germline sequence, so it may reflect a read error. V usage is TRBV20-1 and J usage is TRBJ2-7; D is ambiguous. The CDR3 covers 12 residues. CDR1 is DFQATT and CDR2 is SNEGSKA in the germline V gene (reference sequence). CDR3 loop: CSARDQTYEQCF. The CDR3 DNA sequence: TGCAGTGCTAGAGACCAAACCTACGAGCAGTGCTTC.

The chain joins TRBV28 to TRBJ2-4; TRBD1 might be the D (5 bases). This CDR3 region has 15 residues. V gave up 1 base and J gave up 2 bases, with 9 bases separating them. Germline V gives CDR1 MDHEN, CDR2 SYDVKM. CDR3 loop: CASSLLKGSKNIQYF. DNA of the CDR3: TGTGCCAGCAGTTTATTGAAGGGGTCCAAAAACATTCAGTACTTC.

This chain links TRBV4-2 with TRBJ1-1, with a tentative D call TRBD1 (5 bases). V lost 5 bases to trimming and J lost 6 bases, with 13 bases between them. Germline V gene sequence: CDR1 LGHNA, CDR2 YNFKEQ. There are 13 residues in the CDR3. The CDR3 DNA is TGTGCCAGCAGCTTGGACGGGACGGCTGAAGCTTTCTTT. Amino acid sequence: CASSLDGTAEAFF.

CDR3 residues: CASSRTRGSGELFF. The CDR3 DNA follows: TGTGCCAGCAGCCGGACCAGGGGCTCCGGGGAGCTGTTTTTT. V gene TRBV2 combines with J gene TRBJ2-2, with D perhaps matching TRBD1 (6 bases). There are 14 residues in the CDR3. V was shortened by 6 bases and J by 6 bases, with 14 bases between the two germline ends. The germline V gene has CDR1 SNHLY and CDR2 FYNNEI.

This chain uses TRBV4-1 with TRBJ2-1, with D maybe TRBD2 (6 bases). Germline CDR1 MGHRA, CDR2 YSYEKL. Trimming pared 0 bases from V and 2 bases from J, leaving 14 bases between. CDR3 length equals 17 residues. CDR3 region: CASSQDGGLWPYNEQFF. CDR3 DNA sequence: TGCGCCAGCAGCCAAGACGGGGGTCTCTGGCCCTACAATGAGCAGTTCTTC.

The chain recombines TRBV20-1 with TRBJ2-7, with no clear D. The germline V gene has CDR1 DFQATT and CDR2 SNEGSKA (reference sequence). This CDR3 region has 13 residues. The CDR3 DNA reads TGCAGCAGAAGCGTGAGAGGATCCTACGAGCAGTACTTC. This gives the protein CSRSVRGSYEQYF.

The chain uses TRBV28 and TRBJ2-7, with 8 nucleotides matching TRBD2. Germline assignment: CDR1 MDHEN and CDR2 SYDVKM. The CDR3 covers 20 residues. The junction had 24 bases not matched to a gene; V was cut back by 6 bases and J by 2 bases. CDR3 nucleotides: TGTGCCAGCAGACTCGGGACCTTTGGGCAAGGTAGCGGGATTGCCTACGAGCAGTACTTC. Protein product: CASRLGTFGQGSGIAYEQYF.

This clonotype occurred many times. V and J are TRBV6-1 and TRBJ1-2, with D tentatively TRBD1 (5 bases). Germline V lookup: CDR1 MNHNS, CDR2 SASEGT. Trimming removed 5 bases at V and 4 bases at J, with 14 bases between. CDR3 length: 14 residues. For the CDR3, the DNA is TGTGCCAGCAGTCCCCAGGGAGGGTCCTATGGCTACACCTTC. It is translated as CASSPQGGSYGYTF.

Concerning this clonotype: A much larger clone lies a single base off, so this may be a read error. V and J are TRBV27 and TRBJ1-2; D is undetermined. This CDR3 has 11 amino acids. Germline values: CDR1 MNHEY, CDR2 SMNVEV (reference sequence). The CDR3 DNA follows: TGTGCCAGCAGTACATACTATGTCTACACCTTC. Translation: CASSTYYVYTF.

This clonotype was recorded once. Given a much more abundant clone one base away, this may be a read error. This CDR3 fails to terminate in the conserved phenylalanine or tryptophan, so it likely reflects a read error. Here the CDR3 DNA reads TGTGCCAGCACCCTTAAGGGGGACCAGCCCCAGCATCTT. Translation: CASTLKGDQPQHL. The chain combines TRBV6-2 or TRBV6-3 with TRBJ1-5; D perhaps matches TRBD1 (6 bases). CDR3 length: 13 residues. Germline V gives CDR1 MNHEY, CDR2 SVGEGT. The ends were cut back, 7 bases at V and 7 bases at J, with 14 bases in the middle.

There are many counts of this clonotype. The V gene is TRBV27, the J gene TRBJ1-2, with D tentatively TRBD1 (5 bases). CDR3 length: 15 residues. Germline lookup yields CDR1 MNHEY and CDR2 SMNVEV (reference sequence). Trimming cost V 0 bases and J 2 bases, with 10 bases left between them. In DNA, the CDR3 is TGTGCCAGCAGTTTATCTGGGCAGGGAAACTATGGCTACACCTTC. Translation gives CASSLSGQGNYGYTF.

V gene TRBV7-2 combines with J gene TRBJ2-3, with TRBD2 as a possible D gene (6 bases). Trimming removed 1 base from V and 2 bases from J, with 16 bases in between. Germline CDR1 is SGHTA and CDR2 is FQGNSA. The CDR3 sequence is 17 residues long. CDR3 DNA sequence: TGTGCCAGCAGCTTAGGACCCGCCAGCGGGTACACAGATACGCAGTATTTT. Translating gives CASSLGPASGYTDTQYF.

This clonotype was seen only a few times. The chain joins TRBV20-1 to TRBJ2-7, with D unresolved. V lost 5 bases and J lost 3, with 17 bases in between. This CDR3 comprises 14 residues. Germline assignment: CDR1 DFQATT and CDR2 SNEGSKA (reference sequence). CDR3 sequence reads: CSAPRPGQLYEQYF. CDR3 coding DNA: TGCAGTGCTCCTAGACCCGGTCAGCTCTACGAGCAGTACTTC.

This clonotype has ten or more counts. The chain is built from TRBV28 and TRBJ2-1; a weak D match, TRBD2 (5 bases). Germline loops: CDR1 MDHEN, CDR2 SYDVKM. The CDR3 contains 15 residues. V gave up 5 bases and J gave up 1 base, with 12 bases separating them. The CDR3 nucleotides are TGTGCCAGCAGTGTTAGAGGGTATTCCTACAATGAGCAGTTCTTC. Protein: CASSVRGYSYNEQFF. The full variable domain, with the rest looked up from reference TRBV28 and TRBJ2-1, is DVKVTQSSRYLVKRTGEKVFLECVQDMDHENMFWYRQDPGLGLRLIYFSYDVKMKEKGDIPEGYSVSREKKERFSLILESASTNQTSMYLCASSVRGYSYNEQFFGPGTRLTVL.

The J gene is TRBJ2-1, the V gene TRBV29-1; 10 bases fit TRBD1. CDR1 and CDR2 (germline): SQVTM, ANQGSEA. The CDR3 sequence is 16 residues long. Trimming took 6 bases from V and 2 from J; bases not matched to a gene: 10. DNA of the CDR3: TGCAGCGTCCGACCGGGACAGGGGTTCCCCTACAATGAGCAGTTCTTC. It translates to CSVRPGQGFPYNEQFF.

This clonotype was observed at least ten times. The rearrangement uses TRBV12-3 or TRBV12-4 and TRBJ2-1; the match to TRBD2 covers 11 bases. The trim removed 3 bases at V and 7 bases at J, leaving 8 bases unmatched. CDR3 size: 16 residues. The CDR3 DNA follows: TGTGCCAGCAGTTTTGGTAGCGGGAGGGCTAGTAATGAGCAGTTCTTC. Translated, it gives CASSFGSGRASNEQFF.

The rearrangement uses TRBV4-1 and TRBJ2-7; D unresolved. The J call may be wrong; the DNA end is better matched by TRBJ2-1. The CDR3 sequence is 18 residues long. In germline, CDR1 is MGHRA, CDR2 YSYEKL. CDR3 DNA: TGCGCCAGCAGCCAAGCCACACCGTCGTTGGGCTCCTACAATGAGCAGTTCTTC. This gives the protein CASSQATPSLGSYNEQFF.

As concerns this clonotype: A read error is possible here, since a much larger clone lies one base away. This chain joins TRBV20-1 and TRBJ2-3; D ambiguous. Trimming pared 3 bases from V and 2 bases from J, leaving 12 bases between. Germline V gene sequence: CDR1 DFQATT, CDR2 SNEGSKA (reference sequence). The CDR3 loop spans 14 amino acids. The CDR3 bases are TGCAGTGCTAGTTCCACGCGAACCACAGATACGCAGTATTTT. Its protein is CSASSTRTTDTQYF.

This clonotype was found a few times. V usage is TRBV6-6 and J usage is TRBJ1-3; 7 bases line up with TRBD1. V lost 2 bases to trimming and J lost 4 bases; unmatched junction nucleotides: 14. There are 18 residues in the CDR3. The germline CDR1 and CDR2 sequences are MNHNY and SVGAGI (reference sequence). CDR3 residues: CASSYLSLRQGVGNTIYF. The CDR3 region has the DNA TGTGCCAGCAGTTACCTCTCCTTGAGACAGGGCGTGGGAAACACCATATATTTT.

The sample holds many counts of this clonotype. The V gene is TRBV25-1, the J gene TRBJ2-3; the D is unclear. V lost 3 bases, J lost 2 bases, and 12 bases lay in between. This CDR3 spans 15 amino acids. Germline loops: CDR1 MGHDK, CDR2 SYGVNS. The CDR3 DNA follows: TGTGCCAGCAGTGACAGAGACTCTTCCACAGATACGCAGTATTTT. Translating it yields CASSDRDSSTDTQYF.

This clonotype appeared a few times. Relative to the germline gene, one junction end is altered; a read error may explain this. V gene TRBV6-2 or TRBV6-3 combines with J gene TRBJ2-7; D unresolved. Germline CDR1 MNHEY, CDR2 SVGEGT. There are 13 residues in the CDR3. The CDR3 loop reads CAISTLDNYEQYF. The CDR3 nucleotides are TGTGCCATCAGTACCCTAGACAACTACGAGCAGTACTTC.

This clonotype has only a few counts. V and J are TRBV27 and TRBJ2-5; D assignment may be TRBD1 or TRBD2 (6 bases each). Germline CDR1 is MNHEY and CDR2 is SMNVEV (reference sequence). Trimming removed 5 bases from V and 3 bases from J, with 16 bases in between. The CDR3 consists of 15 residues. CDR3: CASSPLPGGKETQYF. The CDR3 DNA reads TGTGCCAGCAGTCCCCTCCCCGGGGGCAAAGAGACCCAGTACTTC.

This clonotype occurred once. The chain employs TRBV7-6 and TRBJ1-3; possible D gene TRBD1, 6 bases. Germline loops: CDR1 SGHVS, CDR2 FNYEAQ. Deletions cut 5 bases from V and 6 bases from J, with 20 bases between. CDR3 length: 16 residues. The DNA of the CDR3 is TGTGCCAGCAGCCGTGGGATAGGCAGGGGTGTAAACACCATATATTTT. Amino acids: CASSRGIGRGVNTIYF.

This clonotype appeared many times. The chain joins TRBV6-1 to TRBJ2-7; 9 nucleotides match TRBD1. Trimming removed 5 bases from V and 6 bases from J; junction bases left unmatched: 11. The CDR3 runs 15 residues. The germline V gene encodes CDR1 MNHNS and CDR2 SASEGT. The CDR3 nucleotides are TGTGCCAGCAGTTCGCGGGACAGGGTAGTAATCGAGCAGTACTTC. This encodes CASSSRDRVVIEQYF.